This entry lists 27 T cell receptor beta chains sequenced from one sample in a study of blood T cell repertoires in COVID-19. Clones were read by immunoSEQ multiplex PCR, and TCRdb kept only the in-frame ones, dropping some. The sample has about 230,000 clones, 81% seen once. The sequenced material came from peripheral blood. The receptors here all came from a woman of 80 years or more with acute or convalescent COVID-19.

The chain couples TRBV15 to TRBJ1-2, with 7 bases that match TRBD1. This CDR3 is built from 13 residues. Germline CDR1 is LNHNV and CDR2 is YYDKDF (reference sequence). The J segment lost 4 bases and the V segment lost 5 bases, leaving 4 bases of the junction unmatched. CDR3 in DNA: TGTGCCACCAGCGGTGACAGGGTCTATGGCTACACCTTC. Translating it yields CATSGDRVYGYTF.

V is TRBV6-1 and J is TRBJ2-1; the match to TRBD2 covers 13 bases. Losses at the gene ends were 0 bases for V and 8 bases for J; bases not matched to a gene: 7. Germline values: CDR1 MNHNS, CDR2 SASEGT. The CDR3 contains 17 residues. The CDR3 nucleotides are TGTGCCAGCAGTGAAGCCTCCCAACTAGCGGGAGGGGATGAGCAGTTCTTC. Its protein is CASSEASQLAGGDEQFF.

J is TRBJ1-4 and V is TRBV5-1; D is possibly TRBD1 (6 bases). The CDR3 is made up of 15 amino acids. Between the trimmed V and J ends, which lost 4 bases and 5 bases, there was a span of 15 bases. Germline CDR1 reads SGHRS; CDR2 reads YFSETQ. As DNA, the CDR3 is TGCGCCAGCAGCATGCAGGGACAAGGAAATGAAAAACTGTTTTTT. Protein: CASSMQGQGNEKLFF.

This clone was recorded a few times. This sequence joins TRBV3-1 (or the pseudogene TRBV3-2) and TRBJ1-5; TRBD1 agrees at 9 bases. From germline, CDR1 is LGHDT and CDR2 YNNKEL (reference sequence). The CDR3 covers 15 residues. Trimming removed 3 bases from V and 5 bases from J; junction bases left unmatched: 5. Here the CDR3 reads CASSQSGQGDQPQHF. The CDR3 DNA sequence: TGTGCCAGCAGCCAGTCGGGACAGGGTGATCAGCCCCAGCATTTT.

The rearrangement links TRBV3-1 (or the pseudogene TRBV3-2) to TRBJ2-1, with D maybe TRBD2 (6 bases). The CDR3 totals 15 residues. Germline values: CDR1 LGHDT, CDR2 YNNKEL (reference sequence). V shed 6 bases and J shed 0 bases, with 12 bases lying between them. The CDR3 here is CASRLAISSYNEQFF. CDR3 DNA sequence: TGTGCCAGCAGGCTAGCGATTAGCTCCTACAATGAGCAGTTCTTC.

CDR3 protein: CASSWGGRLAFF. As DNA, the CDR3 is TGTGCCAGCAGTTGGGGGGGGCGTCTAGCTTTCTTT. This chain joins TRBV28 and TRBJ1-1, with D maybe TRBD1 (6 bases). Germline V gene sequence: CDR1 MDHEN, CDR2 SYDVKM. The CDR3 length is 12 residues. Trimming left V 4 bases short and J 10 bases short, with 13 bases between.

This clone was counted between two and nine times. The chain has TRBV12-5 and TRBJ1-1, with D possibly TRBD1 on 5 matching bases. Per the germline V gene, CDR1 is LGHNT and CDR2 is FRNRAP. Trimming took 3 bases from V and 8 from J, leaving 16 bases between them. This CDR3 spans 14 amino acids. CDR3 sequence: CASGFSSGYIEAFF. The CDR3, as DNA: TGTGCTAGTGGTTTTTCCTCAGGGTATATCGAAGCTTTCTTT.

The rearrangement links TRBV5-1 to TRBJ1-5; possibly TRBD1 for D (6 bases). Germline V gene data show CDR1 as SGHRS and CDR2 as YFSETQ. The CDR3 extends over 16 amino acids. V was trimmed by 4 bases and J by 1 base, leaving 15 bases between them. CDR3 protein: CASSPGAGASNQPQHF. The CDR3 bases are TGCGCCAGCAGCCCCGGGGCAGGGGCCAGCAATCAGCCCCAGCATTTT.

The chain is built from TRBV3-1 (or the pseudogene TRBV3-2) and TRBJ2-7; D remains unclear. Per germline, CDR1 LGHDT and CDR2 YNNKEL (reference sequence). The germline V and J ends were trimmed by 0 bases and 4 bases, with 4 bases remaining between them. The CDR3 totals 12 residues. In DNA form, the CDR3 reads TGTGCCAGCAGCCAAGATCAGTACGAGCAGTACTTC. This codes for CASSQDQYEQYF.

The gene calls are TRBV9 and TRBJ2-1; tentatively, D is TRBD2 (5 bases). V was shortened by 1 base and J by 1 base, with 12 bases between the two germline ends. Germline CDR1 reads SGDLS; CDR2 reads YYNGEE. This CDR3 spans 16 amino acids. The CDR3 DNA reads TGTGCCAGCAGCGTACCTAGCCTTACTTCCTACAATGAGCAGTTCTTC. Amino acid sequence: CASSVPSLTSYNEQFF.

The chain carries TRBV7-9 and TRBJ2-1; TRBD2 matches 9 bases. CDR3 length: 18 residues. From germline, CDR1 is SEHNR and CDR2 FQNEAQ (reference sequence). Trimming removed 2 bases from V and 6 bases from J; junction bases left unmatched: 14. The CDR3 nucleotides read TGTGCCAGCAGCTTAACGAGCGGGAGGACCCAAGGGGGCAATGAGCAGTTCTTC. Encoded protein: CASSLTSGRTQGGNEQFF.

J is TRBJ2-3 and V is TRBV5-1; 9 nucleotides line up with TRBD1. The trim removed 7 bases at V and 2 bases at J, leaving 5 bases unmatched. Germline-derived CDR1 and CDR2 are SGHRS and YFSETQ. The CDR3 extends over 14 amino acids. CDR3 sequence (DNA): TGCGCCAGCCAGTGGGACAGGGCCACAGATACGCAGTATTTT. It yields the protein CASQWDRATDTQYF.

The chain couples TRBV5-4 to TRBJ2-1; D possibly corresponds to TRBD1 (5 bases). The CDR3 sequence is 16 residues long. The germline V and J ends were trimmed by 2 bases and 0 bases, with 12 bases remaining between them. Germline values: CDR1 SGHNT, CDR2 YYREEE (reference sequence). The CDR3 loop is CASSLGESGSYNEQFF. As DNA, the CDR3 is TGTGCCAGCAGCTTAGGGGAATCGGGCTCCTACAATGAGCAGTTCTTC.

The sample holds a few counts of this clone. V gene TRBV24-1 combines with J gene TRBJ2-7; D remains unclear. The CDR3 is 13 residues long. Per germline, CDR1 KGHDR and CDR2 SFDVKD. V gave up 0 bases and J gave up 6 bases, with 8 bases separating them. CDR3: CATSDLYSGEQYF. The CDR3 DNA sequence: TGTGCCACCAGTGATTTGTACAGTGGCGAGCAGTACTTC.

The chain combines TRBV29-1 with TRBJ1-2; 7 nucleotides line up with TRBD1. The trim removed 4 bases at V and 6 bases at J, leaving 11 bases unmatched. Looked up from germline, CDR1 is SQVTM and CDR2 is ANQGSEA. The CDR3 has 14 amino acids. CDR3 sequence: CSVVEAGQIHGYTF. CDR3 nucleotides: TGCAGCGTTGTGGAGGCGGGACAGATTCATGGCTACACCTTC.

This clone has only one observation. The V gene is TRBV5-1, the J gene TRBJ2-3; 11 nucleotides line up with TRBD2. There are 16 residues in the CDR3. Germline CDR1 and CDR2: SGHRS and YFSETQ. The J segment lost 4 bases and the V segment lost 0 bases, leaving 4 bases of the junction unmatched. This CDR3 is CASSLDPTSGADTQYF. As DNA, the CDR3 is TGCGCCAGCAGCTTGGACCCGACTAGCGGGGCAGATACGCAGTATTTT.

The chain couples TRBV2 to TRBJ2-3; 10 positions match TRBD1. The V and J ends lost 7 bases and 3 bases, in that order; junction bases with no gene match: 7. CDR3 length: 15 amino acids. Germline CDR1 and CDR2: SNHLY and FYNNEI. This chain's CDR3 is CASTDRGFGTDTQYF. CDR3 DNA: TGTGCCAGCACGGACAGGGGGTTTGGAACAGATACGCAGTATTTT.

The chain is built from TRBV6-5 and TRBJ1-6, with D tentatively TRBD1 (5 bases). The V gene's germline CDR1 is MNHEY and CDR2 SVGAGI. Trimming took off 4 bases at V and 10 bases at J, with 14 bases between the two ends. This CDR3 spans 14 amino acids. CDR3 loop: CASSSQGVGSPLHF. For the CDR3, the DNA is TGTGCCAGCAGTTCCCAAGGGGTAGGGTCACCCCTCCACTTT.

V usage is TRBV6-5 and J usage is TRBJ2-7; 10 nucleotides match TRBD2. The CDR3 spans 13 residues. Germline CDR1 is MNHEY and CDR2 is SVGAGI. V gave up 9 bases and J gave up 4 bases; unmatched junction bases: 6. As DNA, the CDR3 is TGTGCCAGTCGAGCGGGGGGGCGGTACGAGCAGTACTTC. Translation: CASRAGGRYEQYF.

The chain links TRBV7-3 to TRBJ2-2; 14 bases match TRBD2. The V gene end was trimmed by 5 bases and the J gene end by 5 bases; junction bases not matched to a gene: 7. Germline V CDR1 and CDR2: SGHTA, FQGTGA. CDR3 length: 17 residues. Written as DNA, the CDR3 is TGTGCCAGCAGCGCTCGACTAGCGGGAGGGCCTACCGGGGAGCTGTTTTTT. This codes for CASSARLAGGPTGELFF.

In this sample, this clone turned up once. The rearrangement links TRBV18 to TRBJ2-7; 11 bases map to TRBD2. J lost 1 base, V lost 2 bases, and 4 bases had no gene match. The CDR3 loop spans 16 amino acids. Germline CDR1 KGHSH, CDR2 LQKENI. The CDR3 loop is CASSPGGTSGSYEQYF. The DNA for the CDR3 is TGTGCCAGCTCACCAGGGGGGACTAGCGGTTCCTACGAGCAGTACTTC.

V and J are TRBV14 and TRBJ2-5, with a tentative D call TRBD2 (5 bases). There are 12 residues in the CDR3. Germline V gene lookup returns CDR1 SGHDN and CDR2 FVKESK. V gave up 1 base and J gave up 5 bases, with 5 bases separating them. The CDR3 sequence: CASSQGGETQYF. The CDR3 DNA reads TGTGCCAGCAGCCAAGGCGGGGAGACCCAGTACTTC.

V is TRBV5-6 and J is TRBJ2-2, with 9 bases lining up with TRBD1. Germline CDR1 and CDR2: SGHDT and YYEEEE. The CDR3 sequence is 18 residues long. J gave up 4 bases and V 5 bases, and 15 bases lay outside the gene matches. The CDR3, as DNA: TGTGCCAGCAGACAGAGGACAGGGGCGAACTTGATCACCGGGGAGCTGTTTTTT. Its protein product is CASRQRTGANLITGELFF.

This clone occurred many times. The chain joins TRBV5-6 to TRBJ1-1; D is unclear. V gave up 0 bases and J gave up 10 bases, with 16 bases separating them. The V gene's germline CDR1 is SGHDT and CDR2 YYEEEE. This CDR3 spans 14 amino acids. The CDR3 DNA follows: TGTGCCAGCAGCTTGGTTAGTGGTCCGGGAGGAGCTTTCTTT. It translates to CASSLVSGPGGAFF.

The chain employs TRBV19 and TRBJ1-5, with TRBD1 as a possible D gene (6 bases). Trimming pared 5 bases from V and 3 bases from J, leaving 11 bases between. Germline V gene lookup returns CDR1 LNHDA and CDR2 SQIVND (reference sequence). The CDR3 covers 14 residues. This CDR3 reads CASSGGQDNQPQHF. The CDR3 DNA reads TGTGCCAGTAGTGGGGGACAAGACAATCAGCCCCAGCATTTT.

The V call is TRBV14, the J call TRBJ2-3, with 8 bases lining up with TRBD1. This CDR3 spans 20 amino acids. From germline, CDR1 is SGHDN and CDR2 FVKESK. With V trimmed by 0 bases and J by 2 bases, 16 bases remained unmatched. CDR3 sequence (DNA): TGTGCCAGCAGCCAAGATCGAGGATGGGACAGGATTTCGACCACAGATACGCAGTATTTT. This codes for CASSQDRGWDRISTTDTQYF.

This chain uses TRBV5-1 with TRBJ1-1; 11 bases line up with TRBD1. J was trimmed by 5 bases and V by 4 bases; bases with no gene match: 7. From germline, CDR1 is SGHRS and CDR2 YFSETQ. The CDR3 extends over 15 amino acids. This CDR3 reads CASSGGQGARTEAFF. CDR3 DNA: TGCGCCAGCAGCGGAGGACAGGGGGCGAGGACTGAAGCTTTCTTT.